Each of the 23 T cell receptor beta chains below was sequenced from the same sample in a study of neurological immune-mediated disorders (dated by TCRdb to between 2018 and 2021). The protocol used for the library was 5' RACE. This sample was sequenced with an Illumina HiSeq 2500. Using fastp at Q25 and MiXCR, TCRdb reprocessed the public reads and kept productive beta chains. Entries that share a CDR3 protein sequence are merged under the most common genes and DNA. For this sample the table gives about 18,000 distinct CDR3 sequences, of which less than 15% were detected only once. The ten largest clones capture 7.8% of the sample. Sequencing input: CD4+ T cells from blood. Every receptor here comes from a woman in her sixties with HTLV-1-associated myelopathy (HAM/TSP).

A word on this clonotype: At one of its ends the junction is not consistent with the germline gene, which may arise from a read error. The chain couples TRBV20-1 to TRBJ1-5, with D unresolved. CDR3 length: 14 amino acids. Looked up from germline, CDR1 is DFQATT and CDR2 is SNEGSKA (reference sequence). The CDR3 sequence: CSAIEGRINQPHHF. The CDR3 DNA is TGCAGTGCTATAGAAGGACGTATCAATCAGCCCCATCATTTT.

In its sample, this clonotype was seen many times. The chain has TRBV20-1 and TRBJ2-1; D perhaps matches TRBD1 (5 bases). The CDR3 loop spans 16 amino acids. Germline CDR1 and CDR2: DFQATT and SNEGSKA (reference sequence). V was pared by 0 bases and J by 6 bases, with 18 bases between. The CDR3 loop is CSARDGGMGRFNEQFF. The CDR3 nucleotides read TGCAGTGCTAGAGATGGTGGTATGGGGCGGTTCAATGAGCAGTTCTTC.

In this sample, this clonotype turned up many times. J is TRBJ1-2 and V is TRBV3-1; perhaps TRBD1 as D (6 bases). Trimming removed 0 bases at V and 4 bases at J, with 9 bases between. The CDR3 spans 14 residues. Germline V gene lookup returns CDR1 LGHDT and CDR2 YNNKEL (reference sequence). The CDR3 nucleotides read TGTGCCAGCAGCCAAGATAGGGGGATCTATGGCTACACCTTC. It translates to CASSQDRGIYGYTF.

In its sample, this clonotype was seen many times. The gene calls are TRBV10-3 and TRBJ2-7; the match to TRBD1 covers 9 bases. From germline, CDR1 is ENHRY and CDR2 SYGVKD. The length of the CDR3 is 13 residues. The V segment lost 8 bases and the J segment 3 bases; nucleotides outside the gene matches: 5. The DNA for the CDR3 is TGTGCCATCGCCTCGGGACAGGGCTACGAGCAGTACTTC. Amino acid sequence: CAIASGQGYEQYF.

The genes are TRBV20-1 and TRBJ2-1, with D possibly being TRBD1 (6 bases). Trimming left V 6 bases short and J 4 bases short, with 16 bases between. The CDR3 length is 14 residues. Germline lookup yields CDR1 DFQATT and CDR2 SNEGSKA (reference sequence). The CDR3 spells CSAKLGTIYNEQFF. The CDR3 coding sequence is TGCAGTGCGAAGCTAGGGACAATATACAATGAGCAGTTCTTC.

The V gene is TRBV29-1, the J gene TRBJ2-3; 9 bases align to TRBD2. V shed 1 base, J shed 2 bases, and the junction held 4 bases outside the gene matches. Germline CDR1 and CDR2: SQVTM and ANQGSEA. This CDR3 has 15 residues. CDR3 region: CSVEGVAGATDTQYF. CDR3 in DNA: TGCAGCGTTGAAGGAGTAGCGGGGGCCACAGATACGCAGTATTTT.

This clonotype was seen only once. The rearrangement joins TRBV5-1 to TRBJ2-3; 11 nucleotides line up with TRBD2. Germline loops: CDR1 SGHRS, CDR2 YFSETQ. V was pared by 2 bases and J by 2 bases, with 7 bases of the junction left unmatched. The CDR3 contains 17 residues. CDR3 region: CASSLRGTSGLTDTQYF. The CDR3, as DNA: TGCGCCAGCAGCTTACGGGGGACTAGCGGCCTCACAGATACGCAGTATTTT.

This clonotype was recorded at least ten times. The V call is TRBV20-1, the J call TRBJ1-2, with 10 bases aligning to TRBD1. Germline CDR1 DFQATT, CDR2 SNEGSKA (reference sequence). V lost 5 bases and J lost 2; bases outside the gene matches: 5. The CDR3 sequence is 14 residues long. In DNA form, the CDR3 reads TGCAGTGCTCCCAAGACAGGGGGCAACTATGGCTACACCTTC. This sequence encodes CSAPKTGGNYGYTF.

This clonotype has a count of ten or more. CDR3 DNA: TGTGCCAGCAGCCAAGGGGCCTGGGCTTTCTTT. Translation: CASSQGAWAFF. The chain recombines TRBV3-1 with TRBJ1-1; no reliable D call. Germline values: CDR1 LGHDT, CDR2 YNNKEL (reference sequence). There are 11 residues in the CDR3. V was trimmed by 1 base and J by 11 bases, leaving 8 bases between them.

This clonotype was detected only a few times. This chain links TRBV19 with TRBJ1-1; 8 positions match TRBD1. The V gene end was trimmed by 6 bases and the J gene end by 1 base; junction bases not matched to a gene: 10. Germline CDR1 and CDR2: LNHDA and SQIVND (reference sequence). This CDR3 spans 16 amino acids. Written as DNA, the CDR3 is TGTGCCAGTAGGCGAGGGCGACAGGGGTCGAACACTGAAGCTTTCTTT. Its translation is CASRRGRQGSNTEAFF.

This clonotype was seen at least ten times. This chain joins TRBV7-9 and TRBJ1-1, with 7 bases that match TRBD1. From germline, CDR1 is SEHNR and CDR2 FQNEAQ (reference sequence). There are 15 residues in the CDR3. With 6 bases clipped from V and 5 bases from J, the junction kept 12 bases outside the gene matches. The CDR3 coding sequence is TGTGCCAGCAGTGGACCTGGACAGGCCCGAACTGAAGCTTTCTTT. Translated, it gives CASSGPGQARTEAFF.

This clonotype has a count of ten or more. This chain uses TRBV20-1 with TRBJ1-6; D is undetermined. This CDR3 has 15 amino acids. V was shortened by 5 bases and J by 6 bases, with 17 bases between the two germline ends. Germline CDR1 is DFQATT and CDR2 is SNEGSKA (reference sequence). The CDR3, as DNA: TGCAGTGCTCAACCCCGCCTAGGCATTAATTCACCCCTCCACTTT. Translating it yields CSAQPRLGINSPLHF.

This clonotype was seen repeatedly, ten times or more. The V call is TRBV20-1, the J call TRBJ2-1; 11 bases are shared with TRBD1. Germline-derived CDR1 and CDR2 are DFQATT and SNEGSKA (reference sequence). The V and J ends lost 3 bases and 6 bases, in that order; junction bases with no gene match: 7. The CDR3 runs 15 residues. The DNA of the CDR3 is TGCAGTGCTAGGACCGGGACAGGGGGTTTCAATGAGCAGTTCTTC. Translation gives CSARTGTGGFNEQFF.

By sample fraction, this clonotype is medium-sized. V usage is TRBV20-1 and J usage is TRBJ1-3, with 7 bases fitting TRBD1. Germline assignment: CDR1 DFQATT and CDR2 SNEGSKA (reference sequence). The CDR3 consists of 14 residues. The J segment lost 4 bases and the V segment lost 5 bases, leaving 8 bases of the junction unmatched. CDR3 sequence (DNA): TGCAGTGCTGCCGACAGGGTGAGAGGAAACACCATATATTTT. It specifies CSAADRVRGNTIYF.

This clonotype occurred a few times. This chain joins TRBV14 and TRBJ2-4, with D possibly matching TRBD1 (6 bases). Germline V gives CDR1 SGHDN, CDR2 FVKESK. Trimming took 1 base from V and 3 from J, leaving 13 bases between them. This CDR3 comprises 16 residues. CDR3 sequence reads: CASSQARGLRKNIQYF. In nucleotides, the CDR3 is TGTGCCAGCAGCCAAGCCAGGGGCTTGCGCAAAAACATTCAGTACTTC.

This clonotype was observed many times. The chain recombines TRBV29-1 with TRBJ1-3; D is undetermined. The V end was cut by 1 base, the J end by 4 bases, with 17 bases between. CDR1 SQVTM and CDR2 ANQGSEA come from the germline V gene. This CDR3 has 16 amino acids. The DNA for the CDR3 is TGCAGCGTTGAAGTATGGGGAAGGGTTTCGGGAAACACCATATATTTT. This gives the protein CSVEVWGRVSGNTIYF.

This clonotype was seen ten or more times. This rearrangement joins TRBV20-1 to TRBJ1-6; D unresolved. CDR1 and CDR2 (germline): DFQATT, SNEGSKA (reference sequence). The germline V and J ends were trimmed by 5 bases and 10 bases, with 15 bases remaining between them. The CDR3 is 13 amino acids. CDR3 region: CSAYREPGSPLHF. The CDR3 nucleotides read TGCAGTGCTTACCGGGAGCCTGGATCACCCCTCCACTTT.

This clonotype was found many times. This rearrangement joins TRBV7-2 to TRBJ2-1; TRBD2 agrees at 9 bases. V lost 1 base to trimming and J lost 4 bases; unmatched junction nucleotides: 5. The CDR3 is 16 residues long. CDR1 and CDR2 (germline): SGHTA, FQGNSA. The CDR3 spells CASSLVGTSTYNEQFF. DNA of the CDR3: TGTGCCAGCAGCTTAGTAGGGACTAGCACATACAATGAGCAGTTCTTC. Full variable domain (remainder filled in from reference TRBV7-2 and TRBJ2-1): GAGVSQSPSNKVTEKGKDVELRCDPISGHTALYWYRQSLGQGLEFLIYFQGNSAPDKSGLPSDRFSAERTGGSVSTLTIQRTQQEDSAVYLCASSLVGTSTYNEQFFGPGTRLTVL.

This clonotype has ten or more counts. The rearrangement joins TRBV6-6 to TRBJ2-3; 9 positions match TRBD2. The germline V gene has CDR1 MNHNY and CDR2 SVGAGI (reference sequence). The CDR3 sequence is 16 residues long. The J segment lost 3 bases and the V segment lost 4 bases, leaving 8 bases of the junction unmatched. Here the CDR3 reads CASSLGGRARTDTQYF. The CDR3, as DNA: TGTGCCAGCAGTTTAGGCGGGAGGGCGAGGACAGATACGCAGTATTTT.

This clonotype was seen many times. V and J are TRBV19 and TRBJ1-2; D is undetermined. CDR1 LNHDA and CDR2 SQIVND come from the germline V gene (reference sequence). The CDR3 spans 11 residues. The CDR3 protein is CASARDYGYTF. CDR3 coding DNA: TGTGCTTCGGCGAGGGACTATGGCTACACCTTC.

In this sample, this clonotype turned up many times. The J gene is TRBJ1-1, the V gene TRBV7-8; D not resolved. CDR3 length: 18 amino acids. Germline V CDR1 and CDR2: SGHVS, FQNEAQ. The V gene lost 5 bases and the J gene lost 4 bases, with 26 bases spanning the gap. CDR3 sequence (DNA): TGTGCCAGCAGCGTCTCGAATGTTGGCAGGTTCACGGTCACTGAAGCTTTCTTT. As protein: CASSVSNVGRFTVTEAFF.

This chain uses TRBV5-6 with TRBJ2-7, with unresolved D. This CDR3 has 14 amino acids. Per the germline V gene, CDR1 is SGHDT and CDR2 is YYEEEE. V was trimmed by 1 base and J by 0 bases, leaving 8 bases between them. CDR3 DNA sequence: TGTGCCAGCAGCTTGTCCGTTTACTCCTACGAGCAGTACTTC. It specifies CASSLSVYSYEQYF. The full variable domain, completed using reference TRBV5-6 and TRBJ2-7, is DAGVTQSPTHLIKTRGQQVTLRCSPKSGHDTVSWYQQALGQGPQFIFQYYEEEERQRGNFPDRFSGHQFPNYSSELNVNALLLGDSALYLCASSLSVYSYEQYFGPGTRLTVT.

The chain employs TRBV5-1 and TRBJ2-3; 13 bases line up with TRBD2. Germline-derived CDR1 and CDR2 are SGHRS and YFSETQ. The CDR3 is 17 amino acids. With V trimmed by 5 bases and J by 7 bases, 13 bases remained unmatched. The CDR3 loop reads CASSLGLAGDGSYTQYF. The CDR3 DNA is TGCGCCAGCAGTCTTGGACTAGCGGGAGATGGGTCATATACGCAGTATTTT.